These T cell receptor beta chains were read from a single sample in a study of blood T cell repertoires in COVID-19. TCRdb's table, derived via immunoSEQ multiplex PCR, lists solely in-frame clones and lacks some. The table includes over 350,000 clones, 85% to 90% detected once. The material sequenced was PBMCs or T cells enriched from blood (not recorded which). The receptors come from a woman between 18 and 29 years old who had recovered from COVID-19. The conserved cysteine and the conserved F or W are not part of the CDR3 here. For some rows the clone size is stated as once, few or many, or as a class when expanded; others skip it.

v_call clone_size cdr3_aa
TRBV7-9 - ASSFLLYEQY
TRBV6-5 - ASNGDSATNEKLF
TRBV7-9 - ASSPTAGTGRTDTQY
TRBV27 few ASSSSGVDEQF
TRBV5-1 - ATRGDRGNGYT
TRBV30 - AWSDGGTLYEQY
TRBV19 - ASSDPGTGNTGELF
TRBV7-2 - ASSTTGSNQPQH
TRBV6-4 - ASSPRFGTGELF
TRBV12-3/TRBV12-4 - ASSLRGDYGYT
TRBV19 - ASSATGTGINEQY
TRBV6-5 few ASSSLPREQF
TRBV5-1 - ASSSGLGQGLVSRTYEQY
TRBV12-3/TRBV12-4 - ASSFKGVSLH
TRBV6-5 - ARHSSGANVLT
TRBV6-5 - ASGEDRATDTQY
TRBV19 - ASSLGPLKTGVNTGELF
TRBV27 - ASSPRGGQAYYEQY
TRBV28 - ASSTRDRNEKLF
TRBV3-1/TRBV3-2 - ASSQEALGLRGDQPQH
TRBV5-8 - ASSFAQNQPQH
TRBV27 - ASSLSPGSSYEQY
TRBV12-3/TRBV12-4 - ASGPGGVYGYT
TRBV28 - ASRPRGATGNTIY
TRBV6-5 - ASRVGQGYGYT
TRBV27 - ASSKRLGLYEQY
TRBV7-2 once ASSSLAGGLNEQF
TRBV2 - ASSEHGFTEAF
TRBV6-5 - ASSRGTSYGYT
TRBV3-1/TRBV3-2 - ASSPRTGENEQY
TRBV6-2/TRBV6-3 - ASIPMDRRNYGYT
TRBV5-6 once ASSLRTGTRNTIY
TRBV7-6 - ASSNNDPGGEKLF
TRBV3-1/TRBV3-2 once ASSQDPGYGSYNSPLH
TRBV19 - ASSLRDRDSGELF
TRBV6-5 - ASKTGTGDTDTQY
TRBV7-5 - ARSLGGRVTAGNTIY
TRBV6-2/TRBV6-3 - ASSYRSMNTEAF
TRBV4-1 - ASSLAEGEETQY
TRBV10-1 - ASSEYRDNSPLH
TRBV6-6 - ASSYGHQETQY
TRBV5-4 - ASSFDRAASSYNEQF
TRBV3-1/TRBV3-2 - ASSQGGQAKNSPLH
TRBV6-6 - ASSYTDFLNQPQH
TRBV30 - AWSVRGTANYGYT
TRBV10-1 - ASSEWGGTDTQY
TRBV7-3 - ASSPGYPDTQY
TRBV4-1 few ASSPGVGPEAF
TRBV14 - ASSQEAGFRTDTQY
TRBV16 - ASSQRKGSVTEAF
TRBV7-8 - ASREKWSRDRVGNEQF